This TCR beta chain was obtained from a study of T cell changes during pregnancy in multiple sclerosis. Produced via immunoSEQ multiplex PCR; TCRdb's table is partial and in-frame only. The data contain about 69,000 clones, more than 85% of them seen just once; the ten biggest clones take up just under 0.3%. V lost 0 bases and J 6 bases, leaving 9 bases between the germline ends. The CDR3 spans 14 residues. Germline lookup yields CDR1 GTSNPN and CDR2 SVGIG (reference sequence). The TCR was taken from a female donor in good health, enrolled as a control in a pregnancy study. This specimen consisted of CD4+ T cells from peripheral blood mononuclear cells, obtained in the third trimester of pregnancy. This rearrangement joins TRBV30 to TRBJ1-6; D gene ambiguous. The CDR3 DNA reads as TGTGCCTGGAGTGTAACCCCAGGTAATTCACCCCTCCACTTT. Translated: CAWSVTPGNSPLHF.